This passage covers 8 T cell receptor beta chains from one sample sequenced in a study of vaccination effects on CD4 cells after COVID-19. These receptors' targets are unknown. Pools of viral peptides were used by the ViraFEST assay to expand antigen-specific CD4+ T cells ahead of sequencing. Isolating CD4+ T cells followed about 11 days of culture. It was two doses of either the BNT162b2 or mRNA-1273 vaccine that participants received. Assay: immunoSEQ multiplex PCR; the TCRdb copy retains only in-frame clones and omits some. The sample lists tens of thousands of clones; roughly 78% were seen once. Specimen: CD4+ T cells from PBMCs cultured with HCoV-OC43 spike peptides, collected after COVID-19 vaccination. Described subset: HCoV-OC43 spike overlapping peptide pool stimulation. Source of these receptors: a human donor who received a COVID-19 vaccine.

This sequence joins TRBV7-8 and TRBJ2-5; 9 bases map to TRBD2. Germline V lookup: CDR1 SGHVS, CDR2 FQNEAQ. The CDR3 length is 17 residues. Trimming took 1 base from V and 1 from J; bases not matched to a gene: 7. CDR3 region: CASSLVAGGGAQETQYF. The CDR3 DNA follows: TGTGCCAGCAGCTTAGTAGCGGGCGGGGGGGCCCAAGAGACCCAGTACTTC.

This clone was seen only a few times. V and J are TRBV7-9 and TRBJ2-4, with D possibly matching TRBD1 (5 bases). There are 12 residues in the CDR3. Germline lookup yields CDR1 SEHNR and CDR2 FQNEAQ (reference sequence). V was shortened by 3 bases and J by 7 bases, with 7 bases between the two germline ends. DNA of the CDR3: TGTGCCAGCAGCTTGACAGAGAACATTCAGTACTTC. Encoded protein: CASSLTENIQYF.

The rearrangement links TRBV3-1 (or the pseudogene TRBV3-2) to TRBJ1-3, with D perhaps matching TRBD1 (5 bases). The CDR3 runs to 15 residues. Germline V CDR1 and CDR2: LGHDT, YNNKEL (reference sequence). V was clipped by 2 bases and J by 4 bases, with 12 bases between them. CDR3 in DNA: TGTGCCAGCAGCCAATTAAGGAGGGGAGGAAACACCATATATTTT. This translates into CASSQLRRGGNTIYF.

The CDR3 spells CARSRAGGAEQYV. The CDR3 DNA reads as TGTGCCAGAAGCCGAGCCGGGGGTGCCGAGCAGTACGTC. The chain links TRBV5-3 to TRBJ2-7; tentatively, D is TRBD2 (6 bases). TRBV5-3 is designated an ORF whose function remains uncertain. This CDR3 spans 13 amino acids. V was pared by 4 bases and J by 6 bases, with 14 bases between.

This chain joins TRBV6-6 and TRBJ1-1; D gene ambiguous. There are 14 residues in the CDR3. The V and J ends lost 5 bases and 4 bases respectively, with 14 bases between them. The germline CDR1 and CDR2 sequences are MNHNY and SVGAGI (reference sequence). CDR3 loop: CASSAESWVTEAFF. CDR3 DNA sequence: TGTGCCAGCAGTGCGGAGAGTTGGGTCACTGAAGCTTTCTTT.

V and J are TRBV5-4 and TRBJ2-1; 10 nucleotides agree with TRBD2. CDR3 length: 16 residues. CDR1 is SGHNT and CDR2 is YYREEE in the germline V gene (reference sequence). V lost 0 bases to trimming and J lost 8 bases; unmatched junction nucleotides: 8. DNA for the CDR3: TGTGCCAGCAGCTTGGCCGTTAGCGGGGGGACGGATGAGCAGTTCTTC. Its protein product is CASSLAVSGGTDEQFF.

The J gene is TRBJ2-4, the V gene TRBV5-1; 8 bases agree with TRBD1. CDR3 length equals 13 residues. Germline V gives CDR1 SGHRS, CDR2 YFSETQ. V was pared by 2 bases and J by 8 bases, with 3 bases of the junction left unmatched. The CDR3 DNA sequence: TGCGCCAGCAGCTTACAACAGGGGGACATTCAGTACTTC. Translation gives CASSLQQGDIQYF.

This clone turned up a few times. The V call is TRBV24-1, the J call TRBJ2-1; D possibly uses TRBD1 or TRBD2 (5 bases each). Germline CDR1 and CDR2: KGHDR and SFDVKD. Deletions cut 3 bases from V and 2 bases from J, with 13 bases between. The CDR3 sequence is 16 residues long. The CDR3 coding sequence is TGTGCCACCAGTGATGGTGGGACCTTACCCTACAATGAGCAGTTCTTC. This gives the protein CATSDGGTLPYNEQFF.